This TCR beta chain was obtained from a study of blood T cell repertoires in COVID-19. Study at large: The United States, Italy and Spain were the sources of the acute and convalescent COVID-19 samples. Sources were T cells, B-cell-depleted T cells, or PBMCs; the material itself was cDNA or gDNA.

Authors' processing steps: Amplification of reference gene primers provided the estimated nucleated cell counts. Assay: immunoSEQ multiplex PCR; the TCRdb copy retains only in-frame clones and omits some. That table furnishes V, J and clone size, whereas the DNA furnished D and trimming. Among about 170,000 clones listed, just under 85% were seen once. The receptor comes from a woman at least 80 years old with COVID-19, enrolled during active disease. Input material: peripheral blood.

CDR3 protein: CASSLGPANEKLFF. The CDR3 DNA sequence: TGTGCCAGCAGCTTGGGCCCCGCTAATGAAAAACTGTTTTTT. The rearrangement joins TRBV7-9 to TRBJ1-4; no firm D call. Trimming pared 3 bases from V and 3 bases from J, leaving 8 bases between. The germline V gene has CDR1 SEHNR and CDR2 FQNEAQ (reference sequence). The CDR3 length is 14 residues. The variable domain in full, with the rest retrieved from reference TRBV7-9 and TRBJ1-4, is DTGVSQNPRHKITKRGQNVTFRCDPISEHNRLYWYRQTLGQGPEFLTYFQNEAQLEKSRLLSDRFSAERPKGSFSTLEIQRTEQGDSAMYLCASSLGPANEKLFFGSGTQLSVL.